This T cell receptor (beta chain) is drawn from a study of cytomegalovirus exposure and HLA in healthy donors (dated by TCRdb to the late 2010s). Context from the whole study: According to an earlier analysis of 587 of the donors, about 180 million T cells yielded 90 million to 130 million unique TCR beta sequences and about 280 Gb of sequence data. About 280 gigabases of sequencing data and around 80 million unique TCR sequences made up an early release that covered nearly 650 HLA-typed donors. Of the 398 genotyped donors, approximately 83% fell in the genetic ancestry cluster associated with self-reported Caucasian donors. The study aimed to test whether cataloging public T cell receptors could reveal signatures of past pathogen exposure. The study profiled the T cell repertoires of under 850 subjects by immunosequencing and related them to cytomegalovirus serostatus. Besides the first cohort of around 700 subjects, a separate validation cohort made up of 120 different subjects was used. The study combined high-throughput TCR immunosequencing, statistical association of individual TCRs with disease status, and machine learning to predict cytomegalovirus infection status. A later analysis re-analyzed previously published TCR beta repertoires from 666 donors and added high-resolution HLA genotyping to study TCR occurrence patterns. The later analysis used no new phenotypic data to find candidate immune exposures, relying instead on TCR beta sequences and their occurrence across donors. In an earlier analysis of roughly 540 of the donors, high-throughput TCR beta sequencing was used to judge whether each TCR beta V gene segment behaved as functional or pseudogenic. Donor age, sex, ethnicity and CMV serostatus were compiled together with the repertoire data. In a later genetic analysis, genome-wide SNP genotypes for about 55% of the roughly 670 donors were used, and that subset was treated as a discovery cohort. All discovery cohort repertoires had been generated on a single sequencing platform. Both class I and class II loci were covered by HLA typing, at four-digit resolution. The number of donors typed differed by locus, with roughly 620-630 for A, B, C, DRB1 and DQB1, roughly 550 for DQA1, nearly 610 for DPA1, and roughly 450 for DPB1. Roughly five DR-DQ haplotypes were treated as single units for association and clustering because of strong linkage in the cohort. Across approximately 420 genotyped donors of the cohort, an average of approximately 200,000 unique TCR beta nucleotide sequences per donor were sequenced, and 15% to 20% of those sequences were non-productive.

The cohort comprised 670 or so healthy bone marrow donors. At the time of sampling, every cohort member was nominally healthy, though immune exposures that went unrecorded were likely present. The donor tested CMV seronegative, placing the donor among the 350 to 400 seronegative members of the cohort. A peripheral blood sample was collected from each donor, and TCR beta sequencing was performed on peripheral blood mononuclear cells. Genomic DNA was extracted from the blood cell samples with the Qiagen DNeasy Blood Extraction Kit. Measured from the cysteine to the phenylalanine, the CDR3 is 14 residues long. CDR3 DNA is the only sequence kept; it has 42 bases, read in frame from the first base. Trimming removed 0 bases from V and 4 bases from J, leaving 9 bases between the germline ends. Via the germline V gene (reference sequence), CDR1 is SGHAT and CDR2 FQDESV. As concerns this clone: Its specific antigen is unknown. Per-base qualities were not stored, and no clone one base away is much larger.

The library was prepared using the immunoSEQ multiplex PCR assay. For the multiplex PCR, a mixture combining 60 forward primers for TCR Vbeta segments and 13 reverse primers for TCR Jbeta segments was used. Amplification of the CDR3 region of rearranged TCR beta genes was performed with a multiplex PCR assay on genomic DNA. Amplified TCR beta libraries were sequenced as 87-base-pair reads on the Illumina HiSeq System. The original pipeline was this. In a later analysis, about 80 million unique TCR beta chains were counted across the 650 to 750 repertoires, and roughly 11 million of these chains were shared by at least two donors. Raw reads were error-corrected and collapsed into unique sequences by a nearest-neighbor algorithm in which closely related sequences were merged to remove PCR and sequencing errors. V, D and J gene segments were assigned by aligning CDR3 sequences to IMGT reference sequences. For a sequence to be retained, a match of at least six nucleotides was required to both a V gene segment and a J gene segment. Rearrangements were classified as productive when the CDR3 lacked stop codons and remained in frame with V and J, and all other rearrangements were classified as non-productive. Following IMGT convention, CDR3 was defined as the stretch from the second conserved V-encoded cysteine up to the conserved J-encoded phenylalanine. Sequences without an unambiguous match to a single V gene segment were excluded from the earlier analysis of approximately 600 of the donors. An earlier analysis of about 590 of the donors classified V segments as functional when productive rearrangements were above 56.7% and as segregating when the standard deviation between donors was above 5%. A statistical classification framework was built for diagnosing cytomegalovirus status from the catalog of TCR beta chain sequences. In a later analysis, TCR nucleotide sequences were compared against IMGT/GENE-DB human TR gene sequences so that V and J genes could be assigned. In a later analysis, CDR3 sequences and most-parsimonious VDJ recombination scenarios were assigned using the TCRdist pipeline. In a later analysis, each TCR beta chain was defined by its CDR3 amino acid sequence together with its V-gene family, and reads lacking a unique V-gene family were excluded. As a way to deal with suspected cross-contamination and a sequencing artifact, a later analysis dropped roughly 600 nucleotide sequences that were highly shared and had low generation probability. In a later analysis, a clonal expansion index was calculated for each public chain from normalized within-repertoire ranks of inferred template counts. In a later analysis, generation probabilities were computed using a VDJ recombination model fitted to out-of-frame rearrangements, and the results were checked against IGoR. In a later analysis, TCR-TCR, TCR-HLA and TCR-CMV co-occurrence was scored with hypergeometric tests, and a repertoire-size bias correction was applied to TCR pairs. In a later analysis, false discovery rates were estimated by permuting HLA or CMV assignments 20 times. A later analysis grouped co-occurring TCRs with DBSCAN, adding TCRdist sequence similarity when clustering within HLA-allele-positive subsets. For co-occurrence clustering, repertoires with fewer than 30,000 or more than 120,000 public chains were excluded, along with five or six repertoires with anomalous nucleotide sharing. TCRdb took over this immuneACCESS table, retaining in-frame rearrangements with V and J assigned. Such tables are incomplete; in checked studies, under half of the missing clones stem from an unresolved V gene, and the remainder is unexplained. V, J and clone size were drawn from that table, and D and trimming were deduced from the DNA. This sample holds about 85,000 clones; about three quarters were observed only once. The leading ten clones occupy roughly 1.9% of the sample.

Summary of the overall study and its limitations: A total of 150 or so TCR beta chains were listed by the study as associated with cytomegalovirus. HLA typing was unavailable for some donors at each locus, so association tests used only the typed subset. In an earlier analysis of approximately 590 of the donors, most TCR beta V segments were observed in productive rearrangements about 87% or about 30% of the time, broadly matching IMGT annotations. A later analysis reported that several top co-occurrence clusters appeared linked to parvovirus B19, influenza, CMV and Epstein-Barr virus. According to the authors, the approach could potentially be generalized to other disease states and immunological phenotypes. A later analysis associated about 17,000 TCR beta sequences with specific HLA alleles at a false discovery rate of 0.05. In a later analysis, HLA-associated TCR beta chains showed more clonal expansion and lower generation probabilities than non-associated chains that were equally common. Because counts were too low, roughly 18 rarely observed V segments, including chromosome 9 orphons, were left out of the earlier analysis of about 500 of the donors. A cluster of highly shared sequence variants was judged likely to be a technical artifact of the sequencing pipeline. A further reported finding was that TCR beta sequences accurately predicted the HLA-A and HLA-B alleles for most subjects in the first cohort. In vitro tests confirmed that a few of the cytomegalovirus-associated TCR beta chains recognize cytomegalovirus antigens. Most TCR sequences were observed very rarely across donors, whereas some public TCRs were present in many individuals. The 87-base-pair reads could not distinguish some IMGT-functional V segments, including TRBV6-2 and TRBV6-3, so those segments were excluded. Immune exposure information for the cohort was limited to CMV serostatus. In a later analysis, TCR association rates were found to vary across HLA loci, with the most associated TCRs seen for DRB1 alleles and the fewest for HLA-C alleles. Cytomegalovirus status was reported to be diagnosed by the classifier with high specificity and sensitivity in both the original and validation cohorts. Strong co-occurrence of HLA alleles, especially DR and DQ, made assigning TCR associations to individual alleles difficult. In this cohort, only TCR beta chains were sequenced, and detectable features were limited by the absence of alpha or paired-chain data. Correlated functional status among segregating V segments might reflect linkage disequilibrium, but an unknown experimental factor could not be ruled out. According to a later genetic analysis, donors in an Asian-associated ancestry cluster had fewer N-insertions in productive TCRs than the approximately 700-donor mean. A later analysis found that most CMV-associated TCR beta chains appeared HLA-restricted, with HLA associations seemingly driven largely by CMV exposure. Roughly uniform sequencing depth across donors was assumed in presence/absence analyses, although this assumption may not hold. An association between a missense DCLRE1C variant and V-gene and J-gene trimming of TCR beta chains was found in a later genetic analysis and replicated in an independent cohort.

Sequencing was done on a sample of PBMCs. The TCR sequence derives from a boy aged 5-17 years in good health and CMV-seronegative. This chain joins TRBV11-1 to TRBJ1-2; 6 matching bases give a weak D call of TRBD1. The nucleotides read TGTGCCAGCAGCTTAGCGGGGGCGGCCTATGGCTACACCTTC. Translated, it gives CASSLAGAAYGYTF.